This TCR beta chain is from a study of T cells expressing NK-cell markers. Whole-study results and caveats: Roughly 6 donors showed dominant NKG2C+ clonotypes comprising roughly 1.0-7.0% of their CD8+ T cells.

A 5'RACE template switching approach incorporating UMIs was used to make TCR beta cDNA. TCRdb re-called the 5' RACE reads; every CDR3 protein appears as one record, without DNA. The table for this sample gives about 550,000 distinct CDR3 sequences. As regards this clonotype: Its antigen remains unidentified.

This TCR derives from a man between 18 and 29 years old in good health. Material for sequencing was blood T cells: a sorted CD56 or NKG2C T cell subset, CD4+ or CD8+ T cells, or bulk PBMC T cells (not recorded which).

CDR3 sequence: CATKPTDSSYNEQFF. This chain uses TRBV12-3 or TRBV12-4 with TRBJ2-1; TCRdb names TRBD1, which stays unverified in the absence of DNA. The CDR3 is 15 residues long.